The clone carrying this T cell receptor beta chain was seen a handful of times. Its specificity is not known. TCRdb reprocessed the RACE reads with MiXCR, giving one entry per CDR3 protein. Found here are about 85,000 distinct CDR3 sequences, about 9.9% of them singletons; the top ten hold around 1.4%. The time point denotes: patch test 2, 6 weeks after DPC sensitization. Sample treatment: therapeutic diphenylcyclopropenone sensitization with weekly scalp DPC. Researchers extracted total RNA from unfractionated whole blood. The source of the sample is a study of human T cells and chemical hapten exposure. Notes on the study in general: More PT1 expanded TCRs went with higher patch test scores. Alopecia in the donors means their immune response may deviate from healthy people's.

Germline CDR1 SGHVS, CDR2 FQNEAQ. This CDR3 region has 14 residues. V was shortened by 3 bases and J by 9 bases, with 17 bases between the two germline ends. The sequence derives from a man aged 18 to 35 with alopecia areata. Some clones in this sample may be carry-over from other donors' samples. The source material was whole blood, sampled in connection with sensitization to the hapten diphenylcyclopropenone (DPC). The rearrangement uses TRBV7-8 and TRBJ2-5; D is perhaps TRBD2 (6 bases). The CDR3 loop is CASSFRGGVRPQYF. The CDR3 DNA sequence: TGTGCCAGCAGCTTTAGAGGAGGGGTTCGGCCCCAGTACTTC. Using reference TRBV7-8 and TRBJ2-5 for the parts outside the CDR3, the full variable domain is GAGVSQSPRYKVAKRGQDVALRCDPISGHVSLFWYQQALGQGPEFLTYFQNEAQLDKSGLPSDRFFAERPEGSVSTLKIQRTQQEDSAVYLCASSFRGGVRPQYFGPGTRLLVL.